The T cell receptor beta chain described here comes from a study of T-cell memory formation after mild COVID-19. Study summary: Clustering of TCRs was largely donor specific. Whole-study results and caveats: Among clones contracting day 15 to 85, CD4/CD8 was balanced, whereas later expanders leaned CD4+. What remained unconfirmed was the SARS-CoV-2 specificity of second-wave clones peaking on day 37.

This clonotype has a handful of counts. Its specificity is unknown. Trimming took off 3 bases at V and 3 bases at J, with 18 bases between the two ends. Germline assignment: CDR1 SGHRS and CDR2 YFSETQ. The CDR3 has 16 residues. The authors produced TCR alpha and TCR beta cDNA libraries with sample barcodes and UMIs by 5'RACE using constant-segment primers. MiXCR, run by TCRdb on the 5' RACE reads, gives a single entry per CDR3 protein. Among hundreds of thousands of distinct CDR3 sequences listed, around 20% were seen once. Sample: PBMCs or a T cell subset sorted from them (not recorded which). The chain recombines TRBV5-1 with TRBJ1-2; tentatively, D is TRBD1 (5 bases). The receptor was isolated from an adult woman who had mild COVID-19 (a few samples of this study predate the infection). Cell type and time point are not known. The DNA for the CDR3 is TGCGCCAGCAGCTCTACCTCCGGGACGGAATACTATGGCTACACCTTC. It is translated as CASSSTSGTEYYGYTF.